This T cell receptor beta chain was captured in a study of spatial heterogeneity in lung cancer. One entry per CDR3 protein, called by TCRdb with MiXCR from the 5' RACE reads. Of some 70,000 distinct CDR3 sequences in the sample, approximately 12% are singletons; the top ten hold over 5.5%. Time point in this sample: sample taken at primary tumor resection. Tumor, nontumor lung or frozen PBMC supplied whole RNA that was sequenced unsorted. Samples were obtained from some 72 donors, all untreated early-stage non-small cell lung cancer patients. CDR3 length equals 14 residues. Trimming took 2 bases from V and 1 from J, leaving 8 bases between them. The germline CDR1 and CDR2 sequences are ENHRY and SYGVKD.

The specimen comprised PBMCs, sampled at surgery. The chain employs TRBV10-3 and TRBJ1-1, with D possibly being TRBD1 (6 bases). This sequence originates from a male donor with early-stage non-small cell lung cancer. CDR3 nucleotide sequence: TGTGCCATCAGTGAGAAACAGGGGAACACTGAAGCTTTCTTT. Amino acid sequence: CAISEKQGNTEAFF.